This TCR beta chain was captured by sequencing in a study of cytomegalovirus exposure and HLA in healthy donors. In its sample, this clone was seen once. Vbeta (60) and Jbeta (13) primers were used in the PCR. The data were produced by immunoSEQ multiplex PCR, yet TCRdb's version contains in-frame clones alone and is incomplete. The table shows hundreds of thousands of clones, with around 80% occurring only once. The sample taken for sequencing was PBMCs. The clonotype comes from a girl aged 2-10 years in good health and CMV-seronegative.

CDR3 protein: CASRGSDGLNYGYTF. The CDR3 nucleotides read TGTGCCAGTAGGGGGAGTGACGGACTAAACTATGGCTACACCTTC. This rearrangement joins TRBV19 to TRBJ1-2; no definite D call. Germline CDR1 reads LNHDA; CDR2 reads SQIVND (reference sequence). The CDR3 sequence is 15 residues long. Between the trimmed V and J ends, which lost 6 bases and 2 bases, there was a span of 16 bases.